This TCR beta chain was sequenced for a study of shared clonotypes between healthy human individuals. As regards this clone: Its specificity is not known. The same CDR3 is also encoded by other DNA sequences in this sample.

Study-level points and caveats: Only blood was sampled, and tissue TCR repertoires likely differ from blood ones.

The protocol was immunoSEQ multiplex PCR, while the TCRdb copy is restricted to in-frame clones and leaves out a portion. The sample lists approximately 500,000 clones; less than 96% were seen once. CDR3 size: 13 residues. The V and J ends lost 4 bases and 0 bases respectively, with 6 bases between them. The germline V gene has CDR1 SNHLY and CDR2 FYNNEI. Source material: naive CD4+ T cells sorted from blood. Sample subset: CD45RA+ positively selected. The TCR comes from a woman in her 30s in good health. V is TRBV2 and J is TRBJ1-1; D is perhaps TRBD1 (5 bases). The DNA of the CDR3 is TGTGCCAGCAGTGGACAGATGAACACTGAAGCTTTCTTT. It encodes CASSGQMNTEAFF.